The clone carrying this T cell receptor beta chain was seen ten or more times. The antigen is undetermined. The record originates from a study of T-cell memory formation after mild COVID-19. General study points: Clones that got smaller from day 15 to 85 had even CD4/CD8, while clones growing later tipped toward CD4+.

5'RACE with constant-segment primers yielded barcoded, UMI-tagged TCR alpha and TCR beta cDNA libraries. TCRdb passed the 5' RACE reads through MiXCR, listing each CDR3 protein once. The data hold about 620,000 distinct CDR3 sequences, with about a sixth observed a single time. The V end was cut by 6 bases, the J end by 0 bases, with 9 bases between. CDR1 and CDR2 (germline): MNHEY, SMNVEV (reference sequence). There are 13 residues in the CDR3. The rearrangement links TRBV27 to TRBJ2-7, with D perhaps matching TRBD2 (6 bases). The sample was PBMCs or a T cell subset sorted from them (not recorded which). This TCR was recovered from an adult woman who had mild COVID-19 (a few samples of this study predate the infection). Cell type and time point are not known. Here the CDR3 DNA reads TGTGCCAGCAGGGAGGGGCCCTCCTACGAGCAGTACTTC. This sequence encodes CASREGPSYEQYF.